Described below is a single TCR beta chain sequence and its context. This clonotype was seen only a few times. Its target antigen remains unknown. No much larger clone exists at a distance of one base, and base qualities are not known. V is pared back by 7 bases and J by 10 bases, with 19 bases lying between the germline termini. The germline V gene supplies CDR1 SNHLY and CDR2 FYNNEI. Its CDR3 holds 14 amino acids, cysteine through phenylalanine. The sequence is cut down to CDR3 DNA, 42 bases in frame from base 1. This sample is part of a study of quantifying T cell responses using KT2 cells (dated by TCRdb to the late 2010s). With regard to the full study: RNA was DNase-treated and reverse transcribed with TCR alpha and beta constant-region primers, mostly using SuperScript III. Under optimum conditions, the T4 ligation step was estimated to exceed 10% efficiency. To prevent over-amplification, PCR2 was performed as a SYBR Green qPCR and halted at a predetermined fluorescence threshold. Broader findings and caveats from the paper: At very high KT2 spike-in numbers, detection of KT2 sequences reached saturation. Even at the lowest spike-in tested, roughly one KT2 cell per 100,000 PBMC, KT2 sequences were still detected. No side-by-side comparison between this pipeline and other TCR sequencing techniques was included in the study. Counts of KT2 alpha and beta sequences scaled linearly with input KT2 cell number over several orders of magnitude.

Known numbers of KT2, a T cell clone whose TCR had been sequenced previously, were spiked into unfractionated PBMC to test the sensitivity and accuracy of the pipeline. A range of KT2-to-PBMC ratios was set up by mixing KT2 cells into a fixed number of PBMC. Library preparation was by UMI-ligation and nested PCR. Using T4 RNA ligase 1, a single-stranded oligonucleotide bearing the Illumina SP2 sequence plus a UMI was ligated onto the 3' end of the cDNA. PCR1 was run for approximately 4 cycles (98 degrees C for 15 s, 69 degrees C for 30 s, 72 degrees C for 40 s), and an equimolar mix of RC1.1 and RC1.2, covering TRBC1 and TRBC2, was used as the beta primer. From PCR2 onward, TCR alpha and beta chains were processed separately, and sample indices and Illumina adaptors were added. The UMI was composed of 12 random nucleotides, arranged as two hexamers separated by a spacer, and was positioned after an 8-base spacer. The libraries were sequenced on an Illumina MiSeq using v2 2x251 paired-end chemistry, usually with eleven to twelve samples in each run. PhiX DNA at roughly 5-7.5% was added to each sequencing library to increase diversity. Under the source paper's analysis protocol: bcl2fastq converted raw reads to FASTQ, and Demultiplexor demultiplexed the reads by dual indices. V and J genes were assigned by Decombinator through tag matching that permitted a single base-pair mismatch. Using UMIs, Collapsinator corrected both sequencing errors and the frequency errors that come from PCR heterogeneity. CDR3Translator converted Decombinator identifiers to nucleotide sequence, translated to amino acids, and extracted CDR3 using C- and N-terminal motifs. Each distinct KT2 TCR was counted as one cluster of KT2 sequences that shared a single unique molecular identifier. The public reads were run again by TCRdb, first through fastp at Q25 and then through MiXCR, and only productive beta chains were kept. Rows are unified per CDR3 protein, each entry keeping the most common DNA and genes. The V and J calls come from TCRdb's annotation, not from the publication. The sample table shows roughly 38,000 distinct CDR3 sequences, and about a sixth are seen once. The biggest ten clones account for roughly 44% of the sample.

The V and J segments used are TRBV2 and TRBJ1-4; the D gene is possibly TRBD1, with 6 bases matching. The sequence derives from a human donor. Sequenced sample: PBMCs spiked with cells of the T cell clone KT2. The sequenced DNA: TGTGCCAGCAACGAAGGGGGAATGAAAGGAAAACTGTTTTTT. The encoded protein is CASNEGGMKGKLFF.